Following are 26 T cell receptor beta chains from one sample sequenced in a study of identical twins. Using its own MiXCR run on the 5' RACE reads, TCRdb lists one record per CDR3 protein. The sample carries roughly 250,000 distinct CDR3 sequences, roughly an eighth recorded once. The specimen sequenced was memory (CD45RO+) T cells sorted from blood. These receptors came from a woman aged 18-29 years in good health.

The chain uses TRBV12-3 or TRBV12-4 and TRBJ1-1, with a weak D call TRBD1 (5 bases). This CDR3 has 14 residues. V lost 5 bases, J lost 7 bases, and 17 bases lay in between. The CDR3 here is CASSPLTGRGEAFF. The CDR3 nucleotides are TGTGCCAGCAGTCCATTAACAGGACGCGGTGAAGCTTTCTTT.

V is TRBV5-1 and J is TRBJ2-5; TRBD1 aligns across 8 bases. V shed 4 bases, J shed 4 bases, and the junction held 9 bases outside the gene matches. The CDR3 sequence is 15 residues long. CDR1 SGHRS and CDR2 YFSETQ come from the germline V gene. The CDR3 nucleotides are TGCGCCAGCAGCCCCGCACAGGGGGGTCGAGAGACCCAGTACTTC. Translated: CASSPAQGGRETQYF.

The gene calls are TRBV14 and TRBJ2-1, with 10 positions matching TRBD2. The germline V gene has CDR1 SGHDN and CDR2 FVKESK. This CDR3 is 19 amino acids long. Trimming at V came to 4 bases and at J to 7 bases, leaving 19 bases not matched to a gene. The CDR3 is CASSLSPPRLAGVENEQFF. In DNA, the CDR3 is TGTGCCAGCAGCCTTTCCCCACCCCGGCTAGCGGGAGTGGAAAATGAGCAGTTCTTC.

This clonotype occurred many times. The chain couples TRBV7-2 to TRBJ1-6, with a weak D call TRBD1 (5 bases). CDR3 length: 17 residues. Trimming took off 0 bases at V and 0 bases at J, with 9 bases between the two ends. CDR1 is SGHTA and CDR2 is FQGNSA in the germline V gene. CDR3 protein: CASSLARGSSYNSPLHF. The CDR3 coding sequence is TGTGCCAGCAGCTTAGCGCGGGGGAGCTCCTATAATTCACCCCTCCACTTT.

This clonotype was observed a few times. This chain uses TRBV7-2 with TRBJ2-7; D unclear. The CDR3 is 11 amino acids. V lost 4 bases and J lost 4, with 5 bases in between. Germline lookup yields CDR1 SGHTA and CDR2 FQGNSA. In DNA, the CDR3 is TGTGCCAGCAGCTCTAAATACGAGCAGTACTTC. This encodes CASSSKYEQYF.

The chain links TRBV12-3 or TRBV12-4 to TRBJ1-1, with D possibly TRBD1 on 6 matching bases. The CDR3 loop spans 15 amino acids. Trimming cost V 2 bases and J 5 bases, with 15 bases left between them. CDR3 nucleotide sequence: TGTGCCAGCAGTTTAAAGGGGGTGGGCGGAACTGAAGCTTTCTTT. Protein product: CASSLKGVGGTEAFF.

The genes are TRBV5-1 and TRBJ1-4; 9 bases are a match to TRBD1. There are 16 residues in the CDR3. The V segment lost 4 bases and the J segment 3 bases; nucleotides outside the gene matches: 7. Germline V gene lookup returns CDR1 SGHRS and CDR2 YFSETQ. The CDR3 here is CASSAGQGSPNEKLFF. In DNA, the CDR3 is TGCGCCAGCAGCGCGGGACAGGGATCTCCTAATGAAAAACTGTTTTTT.

This clonotype turned up a few times. The chain joins TRBV5-1 to TRBJ2-7; the match to TRBD2 covers 10 bases. From germline, CDR1 is SGHRS and CDR2 YFSETQ. The CDR3 contains 14 residues. V shed 6 bases, J shed 3 bases, and the junction held 6 bases outside the gene matches. CDR3 loop: CASTSGGAGYEQYF. The CDR3 DNA is TGCGCCAGCACAAGCGGGGGGGCCGGCTACGAGCAGTACTTC.

There are a few counts of this clonotype. The chain uses TRBV6-1 and TRBJ2-2; TRBD2 matches at 7 bases. Germline V gene lookup returns CDR1 MNHNS and CDR2 SASEGT. After removal of 7 bases from V and 5 bases from J, the junction contained 19 bases not matched to a gene. The CDR3 has 18 residues. The DNA for the CDR3 is TGTGCCAGCAAATACCTCCAAGCTAGCGGCCGTATGACCGGGGAGCTGTTTTTT. It specifies CASKYLQASGRMTGELFF.

The chain is built from TRBV29-1 and TRBJ1-2, with 10 bases aligning to TRBD1. CDR1 and CDR2 (germline): SQVTM, ANQGSEA. Germline trimming cut 7 bases from V and 2 bases from J; bases unmatched to any gene: 4. This CDR3 has 13 residues. The CDR3 DNA is TGCAGCGCGGGACAGGGGACAAACTATGGCTACACCTTC. It translates to CSAGQGTNYGYTF.

At least ten counts were recorded for this clonotype. The genes are TRBV12-3 or TRBV12-4 and TRBJ2-7; 8 nucleotides align to TRBD1. The CDR3 extends over 13 amino acids. Unmatched junction bases numbered 0, after V lost 3 bases and J lost 2 bases. In DNA form, the CDR3 reads TGTGCCAGCAGTTTGACAGGGGCCTACGAGCAGTACTTC. This encodes CASSLTGAYEQYF.

The V gene is TRBV6-1, the J gene TRBJ1-2; 8 bases are a match to TRBD1. Germline trimming cut 6 bases from V and 8 bases from J; bases unmatched to any gene: 11. CDR3 length: 14 residues. Germline V CDR1 and CDR2: MNHNS, SASEGT. This CDR3 is CASRGTGRARGYTF. CDR3 coding DNA: TGTGCCAGCAGGGGGACAGGTCGGGCCAGGGGCTACACCTTC.

The sample holds a few counts of this clonotype. This rearrangement joins TRBV30 to TRBJ2-1; a weak D match, TRBD1 (6 bases). Germline-derived CDR1 and CDR2 are GTSNPN and SVGIG (reference sequence). The CDR3 totals 11 residues. Trimming removed 6 bases from V and 13 bases from J, with 16 bases in between. This CDR3 reads CACRLQGSQFF. The CDR3 DNA sequence: TGTGCCTGCCGGCTACAGGGTTCACAGTTCTTC.

This clonotype was seen more than once but under ten times. The gene calls are TRBV7-2 and TRBJ1-2, with 10 bases aligning to TRBD1. The germline gives CDR1 SGHTA, CDR2 FQGNSA. The CDR3 has 15 amino acids. The V gene end was trimmed by 3 bases and the J gene end by 6 bases; junction bases not matched to a gene: 7. CDR3 region: CASSLQSTGGDGYTF. The CDR3 DNA reads TGTGCCAGCAGCTTGCAATCGACAGGGGGCGATGGCTACACCTTC.

This clonotype appeared a few times. The chain recombines TRBV5-1 with TRBJ1-3; the D is unclear. Trimming took 4 bases from V and 2 from J, leaving 13 bases between them. Germline CDR1 SGHRS, CDR2 YFSETQ. The CDR3 runs to 15 residues. CDR3 sequence reads: CASSLTDGTGNTIYF. CDR3 nucleotide sequence: TGCGCCAGCAGCCTTACAGACGGTACTGGAAACACCATATATTTT. The complete variable domain, with remaining parts taken from reference TRBV5-1 and TRBJ1-3, reads KAGVTQTPRYLIKTRGQQVTLSCSPISGHRSVSWYQQTPGQGLQFLFEYFSETQRNKGNFPGRFSGRQFSNSRSEMNVSTLELGDSALYLCASSLTDGTGNTIYFGEGSWLTVV.

This clonotype was detected only a few times. The rearrangement links TRBV29-1 to TRBJ2-2; D is unclear. Germline-derived CDR1 and CDR2 are SQVTM and ANQGSEA. The CDR3 contains 13 residues. The CDR3, as DNA: TGCAGAGACCTGACTCCAAACACCGGGGAGCTGTTTTTT. Translation: CRDLTPNTGELFF.

This clonotype was seen a handful of times. The V call is TRBV20-1, the J call TRBJ2-3; 10 bases are shared with TRBD2. This CDR3 is built from 15 residues. V lost 3 bases to trimming and J lost 0 bases; unmatched junction nucleotides: 3. Germline CDR1 reads DFQATT; CDR2 reads SNEGSKA (reference sequence). In nucleotides, the CDR3 is TGCAGTGCTAGGGGGACTAGCGTAAGCACAGATACGCAGTATTTT. It specifies CSARGTSVSTDTQYF.

This clonotype was seen a few times. The chain has TRBV21-1 and TRBJ1-6; the D call TRBD1 from the table was never checked on the DNA. TRBV21-1 is an annotated pseudogene. The CDR3 runs 16 residues. The CDR3 spells CASSKGGWTMGSPLHF. The CDR3, as DNA: TGTGCCAGCAGCAAAGGCGGATGGACAATGGGTTCACCCCTCCACTTT.

This clonotype was seen ten or more times. The chain combines TRBV5-1 with TRBJ2-3; TRBD2 matches at 10 bases. J was trimmed by 2 bases and V by 0 bases; bases with no gene match: 3. Germline V CDR1 and CDR2: SGHRS, YFSETQ. The CDR3 contains 16 residues. The CDR3 here is CASSLGLAGLTDTQYF. The CDR3 nucleotides are TGCGCCAGCAGCTTGGGACTAGCGGGCCTCACAGATACGCAGTATTTT.

Worth noting for this clonotype: At one of its ends the junction is not consistent with the germline gene, which may arise from a read error. The chain recombines TRBV6-1 with TRBJ2-4; 8 bases are shared with TRBD2. The CDR3 is made up of 13 amino acids. Germline CDR1 reads MNHNS; CDR2 reads SASEGT. CDR3 residues: CASRGGAENIQYF. CDR3 nucleotide sequence: TGTGCCAGCCGGGGGGGAGCCGAAAACATTCAGTACTTC.

This clonotype was recorded many times. V is TRBV7-2 and J is TRBJ2-4; weak D call: TRBD2 (5 bases). The V gene's germline CDR1 is SGHTA and CDR2 FQGNSA. CDR3 length: 13 residues. Trimming removed 2 bases at V and 8 bases at J, with 10 bases between. The CDR3 loop is CASSLMRVDIQYF. In nucleotides, the CDR3 is TGTGCCAGCAGCTTAATGCGGGTCGACATTCAGTACTTC.

V usage is TRBV6-5 and J usage is TRBJ2-1; 11 nucleotides match TRBD2. The CDR3 runs to 15 residues. From germline, CDR1 is MNHEY and CDR2 SVGAGI. V trimming: 6 bases; J trimming: 4 bases; junction bases outside the gene matches: 5. CDR3: CASRLTSGTYNEQFF. In nucleotides, the CDR3 is TGTGCCAGCAGGTTGACTAGCGGGACGTACAATGAGCAGTTCTTC.

Only a few counts were recorded for this clonotype. This chain connects TRBV5-5 to TRBJ1-5; D remains ambiguous. CDR3 length: 15 amino acids. Trimming stripped 3 bases from V and 3 bases from J, with 13 bases between. Germline V gene sequence: CDR1 SGHKS, CDR2 YYEKEE (reference sequence). DNA of the CDR3: TGTGCCAGCAGCTCTGACGCGAGGGACAATCAGCCCCAGCATTTT. Its translation is CASSSDARDNQPQHF.

This clonotype has ten or more counts. The chain combines TRBV20-1 with TRBJ2-1; D is undetermined. V dropped 6 bases and J dropped 2 bases, with 11 bases sitting between them. CDR1 and CDR2 from the germline V gene are DFQATT and SNEGSKA (reference sequence). There are 13 residues in the CDR3. The CDR3 here is CSARRIPYNEQFF. The CDR3 DNA follows: TGCAGTGCCCGGAGAATCCCCTACAATGAGCAGTTCTTC.

This clonotype was detected only a few times. This rearrangement joins TRBV7-3 to TRBJ2-3; D is possibly TRBD2 (5 bases). Trimming stripped 1 base from V and 0 bases from J, with 17 bases between. Looked up from germline, CDR1 is SGHTA and CDR2 is FQGTGA. The CDR3 runs to 18 residues. The CDR3 is CASSLNPSSTTSTDTQYF. As DNA, the CDR3 is TGTGCCAGCAGCTTAAATCCTAGTTCGACTACTAGCACAGATACGCAGTATTTT.

This clonotype was seen more than once but under ten times. This chain links TRBV29-1 with TRBJ1-1; D uncertain. Trimming removed 7 bases from V and 3 bases from J, with 15 bases in between. CDR3 length: 13 residues. The germline V gene has CDR1 SQVTM and CDR2 ANQGSEA. The CDR3 coding sequence is TGCAGCGGACGAGGAGGCGCAGACACTGAAGCTTTCTTT. This translates into CSGRGGADTEAFF.